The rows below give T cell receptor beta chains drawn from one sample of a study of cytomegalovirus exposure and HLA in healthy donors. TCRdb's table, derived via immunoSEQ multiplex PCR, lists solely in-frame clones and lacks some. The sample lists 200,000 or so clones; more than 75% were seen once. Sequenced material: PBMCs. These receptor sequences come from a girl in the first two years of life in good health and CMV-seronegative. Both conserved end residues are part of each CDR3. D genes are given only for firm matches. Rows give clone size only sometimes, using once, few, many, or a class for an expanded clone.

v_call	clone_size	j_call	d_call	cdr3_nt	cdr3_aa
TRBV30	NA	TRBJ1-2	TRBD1	TGTGCCTGGACCCCCCGGGACAGATACTATGGCTACACCTTC	CAWTPRDRYYGYTF
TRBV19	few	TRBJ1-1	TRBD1	TGTGCCAGTATCGGACAGGGGGCAGGAGACACTGAAGCTTTCTTT	CASIGQGAGDTEAFF
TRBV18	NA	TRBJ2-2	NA	TGTGCCAGCTCACCACGAAATAGGCGGGATGCCGGGGAGCTGTTTTTT	CASSPRNRRDAGELFF
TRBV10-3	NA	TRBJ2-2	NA	TGTGCCATCAGTGAGTTCTTAACAGGGAAAGTTCGAATCGGGGAGCTGTTTTTT	CAISEFLTGKVRIGELFF
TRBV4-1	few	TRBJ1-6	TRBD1	TGCGCCAGCAGCCTCCGACAGGGAAAGGGTTTGGGGTCACCCCTCCACTTT	CASSLRQGKGLGSPLHF
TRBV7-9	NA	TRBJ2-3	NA	TGTGCCAGCAGCCAGATGACAGGAGGCACAGATACGCAGTATTTT	CASSQMTGGTDTQYF
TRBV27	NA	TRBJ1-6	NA	TGTGCCAGCAGTTTGGGCAATTCACCCCTCCACTTT	CASSLGNSPLHF
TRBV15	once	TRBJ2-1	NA	TGTGCCACCAGCAGGGGATTCCGGGACAACTCCTACAATGAGCAGTTCTTC	CATSRGFRDNSYNEQFF
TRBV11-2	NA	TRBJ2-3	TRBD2	TGTGCCAGCAGCTTAGGGGCTAGCGGGTCGGATACGCAGTATTTT	CASSLGASGSDTQYF
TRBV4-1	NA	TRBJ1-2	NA	TGCGCCAGCAGCCAAGAAAGGACATTCTATGGCTACACCTTC	CASSQERTFYGYTF
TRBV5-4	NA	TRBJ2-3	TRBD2	TGTGCCAGCAGCCTAAGCGGGGGGGATACGCAGTATTTT	CASSLSGGDTQYF
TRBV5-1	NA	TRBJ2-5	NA	TGCGCCAGCAGCCGAGAGATCGAGACCCAGTACTTC	CASSREIETQYF
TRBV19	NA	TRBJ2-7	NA	TGTGCCAGTAGTATAAGCAGCGGTAGCTCCTACGAGCAGTACTTC	CASSISSGSSYEQYF
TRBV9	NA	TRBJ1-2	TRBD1	TGTGCCAGCTCAACAGGGGGTGGCTACACCTTC	CASSTGGGYTF
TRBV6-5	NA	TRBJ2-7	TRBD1	TGTGCCAGCCGCCCCACCGGGACAGGACCATACGAGCAGTACTTC	CASRPTGTGPYEQYF
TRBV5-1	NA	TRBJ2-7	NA	TGCGCCAGCAGCTTCATGCCAGGGCCGATTTACGAGCAGTACTTC	CASSFMPGPIYEQYF
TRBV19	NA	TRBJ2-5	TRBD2	TGTGCCAGTAGTGCGGGACTAGCGGGAGTAGAGACCCAGTACTTC	CASSAGLAGVETQYF
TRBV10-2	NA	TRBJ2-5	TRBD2	TGCGCCAGCAGTGTCGGCGGGGGGGCTTGGGAGACCCAGTACTTC	CASSVGGGAWETQYF
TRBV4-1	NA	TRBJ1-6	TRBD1	TGCGCCAGCAGCCAAGATCATCAGGGGGCAAGATCACCCCTCCACTTT	CASSQDHQGARSPLHF
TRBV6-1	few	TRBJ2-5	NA	TGTGCCAGCAGGTACAGTGTGTTGGAGACCCAGTACTTC	CASRYSVLETQYF
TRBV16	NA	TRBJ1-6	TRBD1	TGTGCCAGCAGCCAATCGCCGGGACAGGGATCACCCCTCCACTTT	CASSQSPGQGSPLHF
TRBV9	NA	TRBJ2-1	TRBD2	TGTGCCAGCAGCGTAGCTACGGGGCCGGGACTAGCGGACAATGAGCAGTTCTTC	CASSVATGPGLADNEQFF
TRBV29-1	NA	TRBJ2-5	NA	TGCAGCGTTGGGACACCTCAAGAGACCCAGTACTTC	CSVGTPQETQYF
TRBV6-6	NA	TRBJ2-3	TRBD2	TGTGCCAGCAGCTTTAGCGGGGGGGTAGATACGCAGTATTTT	CASSFSGGVDTQYF
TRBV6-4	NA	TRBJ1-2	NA	TGTGCCAGCAGTCCCACAGCAGGCCTGAACTATGGCTACACCTTC	CASSPTAGLNYGYTF
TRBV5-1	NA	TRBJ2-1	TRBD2	TGCGCCAGCAGCTTGAGGACTAGCGGGGTTTACAATGAGCAGTTCTTC	CASSLRTSGVYNEQFF
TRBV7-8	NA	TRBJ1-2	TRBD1	TGTGCCAGCAGCTTAGCGGACAGGACTTCGGGCTACACCTTC	CASSLADRTSGYTF
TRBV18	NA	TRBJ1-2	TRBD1	TGTGCCAGCTCAGCACCGGGACAGGGGTATGGCTACACCTTC	CASSAPGQGYGYTF
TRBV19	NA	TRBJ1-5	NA	TGTGCCAGTAGAGACAGGTTTGTGGGGGTGGCCCTTAATCAGCCCCAGCATTTT	CASRDRFVGVALNQPQHF